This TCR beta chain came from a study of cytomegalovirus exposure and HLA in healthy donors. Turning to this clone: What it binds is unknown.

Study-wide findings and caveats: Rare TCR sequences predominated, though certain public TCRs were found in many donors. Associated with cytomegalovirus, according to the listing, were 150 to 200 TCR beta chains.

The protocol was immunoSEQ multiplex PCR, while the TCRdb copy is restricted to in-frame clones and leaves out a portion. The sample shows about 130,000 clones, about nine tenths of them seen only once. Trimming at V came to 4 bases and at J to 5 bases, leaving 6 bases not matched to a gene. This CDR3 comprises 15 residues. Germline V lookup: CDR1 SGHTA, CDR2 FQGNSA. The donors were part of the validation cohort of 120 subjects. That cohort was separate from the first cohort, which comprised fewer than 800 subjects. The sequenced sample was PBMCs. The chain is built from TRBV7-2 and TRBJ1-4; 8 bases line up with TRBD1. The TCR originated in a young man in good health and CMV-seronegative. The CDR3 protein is CASSSAGQVNEKLFF. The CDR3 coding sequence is TGTGCCAGCAGCTCGGCGGGACAGGTGAATGAAAAACTGTTTTTT.